Sequencing of this T cell receptor (beta chain) was carried out in a study of monozygotic twins with inflammatory bowel disease. Findings and limits, study-wide: People with IBD had fewer clonotypes in common with others than healthy twins did, especially with disease activity. Discrimination among different T cell subtypes was not achievable.

Notes on this clonotype: The antigen is not known.

Germline V gives CDR1 KGHSH, CDR2 LQKENI. This CDR3 region has 18 residues. cDNA for TCRalpha and TCRbeta was amplified by nested PCRs of around 15 then roughly 10 cycles. TCRdb reprocessed the 5' RACE reads and keeps a single row for each CDR3 protein, giving no DNA. Its table records about 110,000 distinct CDR3 sequences. This TCR was sampled from a human donor with ulcerative colitis or Crohn's disease, or a healthy co-twin of an affected twin (not recorded which). The rearrangement joins TRBV18 to TRBJ1-1; TCRdb's assignment of TRBD1 cannot be checked, as there is no DNA. Sequencing used blood. CDR3 region: CASSLLGDPGYRNTEAFF.